This entry features one T cell receptor beta chain sequence. CDR1 is SGHRS, CDR2 YFSETQ, per germline. The CDR3 runs to 14 residues. Trimming removed 2 bases at V and 7 bases at J, with 13 bases between. This table comes from immunoSEQ multiplex PCR, and its TCRdb copy is limited to in-frame clones, with some not included. Of fewer than 600,000 clones in the sample, around 87% were seen once. These data originate in a study of blood T cell repertoires in COVID-19. The gene calls are TRBV5-1 and TRBJ2-1; D uncertain. The origin of this receptor is a woman in her forties who had recovered from COVID-19. Source material: PBMCs or T cells enriched from blood (not recorded which). CDR3 in DNA: TGCGCCAGCAGCTTTGGTACGGGTGGAAATGAGCAGTTCTTC. It specifies CASSFGTGGNEQFF. The variable domain in full, completed from reference TRBV5-1 and TRBJ2-1, reads KAGVTQTPRYLIKTRGQQVTLSCSPISGHRSVSWYQQTPGQGLQFLFEYFSETQRNKGNFPGRFSGRQFSNSRSEMNVSTLELGDSALYLCASSFGTGGNEQFFGPGTRLTVL.